This T cell receptor beta chain was captured by sequencing in a study of blood T cell repertoires in COVID-19. Study information: PBMCs, B-cell-depleted T cells, or T cells were the source of the cDNA or gDNA that made up the material.

The CDR3 is 15 amino acids. Germline V CDR1 and CDR2: SGHVS, FQNEAQ. The V and J ends lost 2 bases and 4 bases, in that order; junction bases with no gene match: 7. The authors' processing: Amplifying reference gene primers gave estimates of nucleated cell counts. The table came from immunoSEQ multiplex PCR; TCRdb's copy has only in-frame clones and leaves some out. V, J and clone size were drawn from that table, and D and trimming were deduced from the DNA. The sample carries some 150,000 clones, over 70% recorded once. The genes are TRBV7-8 and TRBJ2-7; 8 positions agree with TRBD2. This clonotype originated in a woman aged 45-59 years in a cohort exposed to, infected with or recovered from COVID-19 (not recorded which). Sequencing was carried out using PBMCs or T cells enriched from blood (not recorded which). In DNA, the CDR3 is TGTGCCAGCAGCTTAAGTAGCGGGATAGGGTACGAGCAGTACTTC. Protein product: CASSLSSGIGYEQYF.